This paragraph reports one TCR beta chain. Its antigen remains unknown. These data originate in a study of T cell clones after liver transplantation. The method was immunoSEQ multiplex PCR; TCRdb's version includes in-frame clones alone and lacks a portion of them. Found here are fewer than 85,000 clones, under 90% of them singletons; the top ten hold about 0.79%. Study results and caveats: Post-transplant time points were not standardized, so conclusions are preliminary.

Sequencing was performed on CD4+ T cells from blood, taken 12 months after liver transplant. The TCR originated in a human patient who received a liver transplant. A share of the T cells may be of graft donor origin.

The CDR3 nucleotides read TGTGCCAGCAGCTTAAGCCGGCGCGGCACCGGGGAGCTGTTTTTT. It codes for CASSLSRRGTGELFF. This chain uses TRBV11-2 with TRBJ2-2; no firm D call. The CDR3 covers 15 residues. V was pared by 2 bases and J by 4 bases, with 11 bases between. CDR1 is SGHAT, CDR2 FQNNGV, per germline.